Below, 32 T cell receptor beta chains from the same sample are listed, as sequenced in a study of blood T cell repertoires in COVID-19. Profiling relied on immunoSEQ multiplex PCR, and the TCRdb table lists in-frame clones only, not all of them. The data show approximately 240,000 clones, around 83% seen once. The material sequenced was peripheral blood. The receptor source for this set is a man aged 50 or older who had recovered from COVID-19.

The chain's CDR3 is CASSERRTLNTGELFF. Written as DNA, the CDR3 is TGTGCCAGCAGTGAACGACGGACATTGAACACCGGGGAGCTGTTTTTT. The chain is built from TRBV6-1 and TRBJ2-2; perhaps TRBD1 as D (5 bases). V dropped 2 bases and J dropped 1 base, with 11 bases sitting between them. Germline loops: CDR1 MNHNS, CDR2 SASEGT. The CDR3 is 16 residues long.

The chain recombines TRBV5-1 with TRBJ2-6, with 10 bases that match TRBD1. CDR3 length equals 19 residues. Trimming took 3 bases from V and 1 from J; bases not matched to a gene: 10. Germline V lookup: CDR1 SGHRS, CDR2 YFSETQ. CDR3 region: CASSSSPGQGLSGANVLTF. The DNA of the CDR3 is TGCGCCAGCAGCTCCAGTCCGGGACAGGGGCTTTCTGGGGCCAACGTCCTGACTTTC.

Here the CDR3 DNA reads TGTGCCAGCAGCTCCTTGACAGCACGCGGCACCGGGGAGCTGTTTTTT. Translating it yields CASSSLTARGTGELFF. J is TRBJ2-2 and V is TRBV7-9, with D tentatively TRBD1 (5 bases). CDR3 size: 16 residues. Trimming took off 4 bases at V and 4 bases at J, with 16 bases between the two ends. The germline V gene has CDR1 SEHNR and CDR2 FQNEAQ (reference sequence).

J is TRBJ2-7 and V is TRBV18, with 7 positions matching TRBD1. Germline V gene data show CDR1 as KGHSH and CDR2 as LQKENI. The J segment lost 1 base and the V segment lost 4 bases, leaving 7 bases of the junction unmatched. This CDR3 is built from 15 residues. CDR3 loop: CASSRDRDRSYEQYF. In nucleotides, the CDR3 is TGTGCCAGCTCACGAGACAGGGATAGGTCCTACGAGCAGTACTTC. Together with reference TRBV18 and TRBJ2-7, the CDR3 gives the full variable domain: NAGVMQNPRHLVRRRGQEARLRCSPMKGHSHVYWYRQLPEEGLKFMVYLQKENIIDESGMPKERFSAEFPKEGPSILRIQQVVRGDSAAYFCASSRDRDRSYEQYFGPGTRLTVT.

The J gene is TRBJ1-1, the V gene TRBV25-1, with TRBD1 matching over 8 bases. CDR1 and CDR2 (germline): MGHDK, SYGVNS. This CDR3 is 15 amino acids long. V shed 3 bases and J 5 bases; nucleotides not matched to a gene: 8. The DNA for the CDR3 is TGTGCCAGCAGTGACCTCTTGACAGGGGAAACTGAAGCTTTCTTT. It is translated as CASSDLLTGETEAFF.

The chain links TRBV11-2 to TRBJ2-1; D remains ambiguous. This CDR3 comprises 12 residues. CDR1 and CDR2 (germline): SGHAT, FQNNGV. Trimming took off 2 bases at V and 12 bases at J, with 11 bases between the two ends. This chain's CDR3 is CASSLISVTQFF. The CDR3 coding sequence is TGTGCCAGCAGCTTAATATCGGTAACGCAGTTCTTC.

This chain joins TRBV6-1 and TRBJ1-1; D gene unclear. Germline values: CDR1 MNHNS, CDR2 SASEGT. This CDR3 spans 12 amino acids. The V end was cut by 2 bases, the J end by 7 bases, with 8 bases between. Here the CDR3 reads CASSESGDEAFF. CDR3 DNA sequence: TGTGCCAGCAGTGAATCGGGTGATGAAGCTTTCTTT.

J is TRBJ2-7 and V is TRBV5-1, with 8 bases matching TRBD1. The CDR3 runs to 14 residues. With V trimmed by 4 bases and J by 3 bases, 6 bases remained unmatched. Germline values: CDR1 SGHRS, CDR2 YFSETQ. The CDR3 coding sequence is TGCGCCAGCAGCCGATCGGGACAGGTCTACGAGCAGTACTTC. It specifies CASSRSGQVYEQYF.

This clone was seen a single time. The chain uses TRBV19 and TRBJ1-1, with 7 bases lining up with TRBD1. CDR3 length equals 15 residues. The V segment lost 5 bases and the J segment 0 bases; nucleotides outside the gene matches: 6. Germline values: CDR1 LNHDA, CDR2 SQIVND (reference sequence). In DNA form, the CDR3 reads TGTGCCAGTAGTCCGGGACAGCTCTTGAACACTGAAGCTTTCTTT. It is translated as CASSPGQLLNTEAFF.

The CDR3 region is CARQGLSSYEQYF. DNA of the CDR3: TGTGCCAGACAGGGGCTGAGCTCCTACGAGCAGTACTTC. The rearrangement joins TRBV6-5 to TRBJ2-7, with 7 nucleotides matching TRBD1. J gave up 0 bases and V 9 bases, and 5 bases lay outside the gene matches. Germline CDR1 and CDR2: MNHEY and SVGAGI. The CDR3 totals 13 residues.

The CDR3 DNA sequence: TGTGCCAGCAGTTTGAGGGTGGACACCGGGGAGCTGTTTTTT. It yields the protein CASSLRVDTGELFF. This sequence joins TRBV28 and TRBJ2-2, with D possibly being TRBD2 (5 bases). CDR3 length equals 14 residues. In germline, CDR1 is MDHEN, CDR2 SYDVKM. Trimming cost V 3 bases and J 3 bases, with 8 bases left between them. Full variable domain (outside the CDR3, taken from reference TRBV28 and TRBJ2-2): DVKVTQSSRYLVKRTGEKVFLECVQDMDHENMFWYRQDPGLGLRLIYFSYDVKMKEKGDIPEGYSVSREKKERFSLILESASTNQTSMYLCASSLRVDTGELFFGEGSRLTVL.

This clone was seen just once. The chain links TRBV4-1 to TRBJ1-1; 7 bases are shared with TRBD1. This CDR3 comprises 13 residues. Unmatched junction bases numbered 10, after V lost 4 bases and J lost 11 bases. CDR1 and CDR2 (germline): MGHRA, YSYEKL. The CDR3 loop reads CASSPIDRAMAFF. The DNA for the CDR3 is TGCGCCAGCAGCCCCATCGACAGGGCAATGGCTTTCTTT.

This chain connects TRBV19 to TRBJ2-5; TRBD2 agrees at 12 bases. V lost 6 bases to trimming and J lost 4 bases; unmatched junction nucleotides: 15. Germline values: CDR1 LNHDA, CDR2 SQIVND (reference sequence). CDR3 length equals 18 residues. The CDR3 nucleotides read TGTGCCAGTAGCCCCAGCGGACTAGCGGGACCGGTTGGAGAGACCCAGTACTTC. Translation gives CASSPSGLAGPVGETQYF.

The chain is built from TRBV7-9 and TRBJ2-7; tentatively, D is TRBD1 (5 bases). The germline V gene encodes CDR1 SEHNR and CDR2 FQNEAQ (reference sequence). V was clipped by 10 bases and J by 0 bases, with 10 bases between them. The CDR3 runs to 12 residues. DNA of the CDR3: TGTGCCATTTCGACAGTCTCCTACGAGCAGTACTTC. Translated: CAISTVSYEQYF.

V is TRBV3-1 (or the pseudogene TRBV3-2) and J is TRBJ2-7, with 9 positions matching TRBD1. The V gene's germline CDR1 is LGHDT and CDR2 YNNKEL (reference sequence). This CDR3 is built from 16 residues. J lost 5 bases, V lost 4 bases, and 12 bases had no gene match. CDR3 nucleotides: TGTGCCAGCAGCCGAGATCGGGGACAGGGTTACGACGAGCAGTACTTC. Translated, it gives CASSRDRGQGYDEQYF.

The chain uses TRBV5-1 and TRBJ2-7; 10 bases map to TRBD1. Germline V lookup: CDR1 SGHRS, CDR2 YFSETQ. The V and J ends lost 2 bases and 1 base, in that order; junction bases with no gene match: 3. CDR3 length: 15 residues. The DNA of the CDR3 is TGCGCCAGCAGCTTCCGGGACAGGGGATCCTACGAGCAGTACTTC. It codes for CASSFRDRGSYEQYF.

The V and J genes are TRBV4-1 and TRBJ1-2, with D perhaps TRBD1 (5 bases). With 0 bases removed from V and 0 bases from J, the gap between germline ends came to 11 bases. Germline V gene lookup returns CDR1 MGHRA and CDR2 YSYEKL. The CDR3 runs to 16 residues. In nucleotides, the CDR3 is TGCGCCAGCAGCCAAGATCCCGTGGGGCCTAACTATGGCTACACCTTC. Protein sequence: CASSQDPVGPNYGYTF.

V gene TRBV19 combines with J gene TRBJ2-2; 15 positions match TRBD2. Germline CDR1 and CDR2: LNHDA and SQIVND (reference sequence). V shed 4 bases and J 6 bases; nucleotides not matched to a gene: 6. There are 17 residues in the CDR3. CDR3 residues: CASSTRTSGRDPGELFF. The DNA for the CDR3 is TGTGCCAGTAGTACCCGGACTAGCGGGAGGGACCCCGGGGAGCTGTTTTTT.

The chain's CDR3 is CASSRGLGPNEQFF. CDR3 sequence (DNA): TGTGCCAGTAGTAGGGGGCTAGGGCCCAATGAGCAGTTCTTC. The J gene is TRBJ2-1, the V gene TRBV19, with D possibly TRBD1 on 6 matching bases. Trimming removed 4 bases at V and 6 bases at J, with 13 bases between. The CDR3 covers 14 residues. Germline CDR1 reads LNHDA; CDR2 reads SQIVND (reference sequence).

V gene TRBV18 combines with J gene TRBJ1-3, with 10 bases fitting TRBD1. The germline CDR1 and CDR2 sequences are KGHSH and LQKENI. V trimming: 6 bases; J trimming: 7 bases; junction bases outside the gene matches: 12. This CDR3 is built from 16 residues. CDR3 DNA: TGTGCCAGCTCTCCTTTGCGGGACAGGGGACGGAACACCATATATTTT. Its translation is CASSPLRDRGRNTIYF.

The V call is TRBV29-1, the J call TRBJ2-2; TRBD1 matches 7 bases. Germline values: CDR1 SQVTM, CDR2 ANQGSEA. The V gene end was trimmed by 6 bases and the J gene end by 0 bases; junction bases not matched to a gene: 4. This CDR3 has 14 residues. CDR3 coding DNA: TGCAGCGTACGGACAGGCGCGAACACCGGGGAGCTGTTTTTT. Translation gives CSVRTGANTGELFF.

This clone was observed a single time. The chain is built from TRBV24-1 and TRBJ2-2; 9 nucleotides align to TRBD2. Trimming at V came to 2 bases and at J to 7 bases, leaving 7 bases not matched to a gene. CDR3 length: 16 amino acids. Germline loops: CDR1 KGHDR, CDR2 SFDVKD. CDR3 DNA: TGTGCCACCAGTGATTCCGGGACTAGCATTAACGGGGAGCTGTTTTTT. It encodes CATSDSGTSINGELFF.

The V and J genes are TRBV13 and TRBJ1-5; the D gene is possibly TRBD1 (5 bases). CDR3 size: 14 residues. The germline CDR1 and CDR2 sequences are PRHDT and FYEKMQ (reference sequence). Trimming pared 0 bases from V and 6 bases from J, leaving 9 bases between. CDR3 sequence: CASSLGPGSQPQHF. In nucleotides, the CDR3 is TGTGCCAGCAGCTTAGGCCCAGGGTCTCAGCCCCAGCATTTT.

The DNA for the CDR3 is TGTGCCAGCAGAATGGACAGAAACTCCTACGAGCAGTACTTC. As protein: CASRMDRNSYEQYF. The gene calls are TRBV27 and TRBJ2-7; D may be TRBD1 (6 bases). V was clipped by 6 bases and J by 0 bases, with 12 bases between them. This CDR3 spans 14 amino acids. The germline V gene has CDR1 MNHEY and CDR2 SMNVEV (reference sequence).

This clone was counted between two and nine times. The chain combines TRBV11-3 with TRBJ1-1, with 9 nucleotides matching TRBD1. This CDR3 is 17 amino acids long. The V gene end was trimmed by 7 bases and the J gene end by 7 bases; junction bases not matched to a gene: 19. Per germline, CDR1 SGHNT and CDR2 YENEEA. The CDR3 is CASIRPGTGRGGDEAFF. CDR3 DNA: TGTGCCAGCATCCGGCCGGGGACAGGGAGGGGAGGTGATGAAGCTTTCTTT.

This clone showed up just a few times. This chain links TRBV7-8 with TRBJ2-7; D may be TRBD2 (6 bases). The germline gives CDR1 SGHVS, CDR2 FQNEAQ. Trimming removed 0 bases at V and 5 bases at J, with 14 bases between. The CDR3 runs 15 residues. CDR3 protein: CASSLAVTSIDEQYF. Written as DNA, the CDR3 is TGTGCCAGCAGCTTAGCGGTTACTAGCATCGACGAGCAGTACTTC.

The J gene is TRBJ2-3, the V gene TRBV9; 7 bases fit TRBD1. Germline V gene data show CDR1 as SGDLS and CDR2 as YYNGEE. The ends lost 4 bases at V and 0 bases at J; junction bases unmatched: 11. The CDR3 is 17 amino acids. In DNA form, the CDR3 reads TGTGCCAGCAGCCCTCGACAGGGCTCGCGTAGCACAGATACGCAGTATTTT. Translating it yields CASSPRQGSRSTDTQYF.

The CDR3 loop reads CASSLYRASEKLFF. The CDR3 nucleotides read TGTGCCAGCAGTTTATACAGGGCGAGTGAAAAACTGTTTTTT. V usage is TRBV28 and J usage is TRBJ1-4; maybe TRBD1 (6 bases). Germline CDR1 MDHEN, CDR2 SYDVKM. The V and J ends lost 1 base and 7 bases respectively, with 10 bases between them. There are 14 residues in the CDR3.

The rearrangement links TRBV14 to TRBJ1-6, with TRBD1 matching over 9 bases. Germline assignment: CDR1 SGHDN and CDR2 FVKESK. The junction had 7 bases not matched to a gene; V was cut back by 5 bases and J by 8 bases. The CDR3 totals 15 residues. The CDR3 DNA sequence: TGTGCCAGCAGCGACCGACAGGGGGTGTATTCACCCCTCCACTTT. Amino acid sequence: CASSDRQGVYSPLHF.

The chain uses TRBV5-1 and TRBJ2-3; the match to TRBD1 covers 9 bases. CDR1 and CDR2 (germline): SGHRS, YFSETQ. This CDR3 is built from 17 residues. V gave up 4 bases and J gave up 4 bases; unmatched junction bases: 13. In DNA form, the CDR3 reads TGCGCCAGCAGCCAGCAGCTTGGACAGGGGCGAGCAGATACGCAGTATTTT. This encodes CASSQQLGQGRADTQYF.

The chain recombines TRBV20-1 with TRBJ2-1; the D gene is possibly TRBD2 (5 bases). V lost 3 bases to trimming and J lost 11 bases, with 11 bases between them. Germline V gene data show CDR1 as DFQATT and CDR2 as SNEGSKA (reference sequence). The length of the CDR3 is 11 residues. This CDR3 reads CSASSRGKQFF. DNA for the CDR3: TGCAGTGCTAGCTCTCGGGGAAAGCAGTTCTTC.

J is TRBJ2-7 and V is TRBV5-1, with D possibly matching TRBD2 (6 bases). Deletions cut 4 bases from V and 0 bases from J, with 20 bases between. The CDR3 totals 17 residues. The germline V gene encodes CDR1 SGHRS and CDR2 YFSETQ. The CDR3 DNA reads TGCGCCAGCAGCGACCTATTGGGGGGTGGCAGCTCCTACGAGCAGTACTTC. Translated: CASSDLLGGGSSYEQYF.